This TCR beta chain was documented in a study of T cell responses to AZD1222 COVID-19 vaccine. The CDR3 extends over 17 amino acids. In germline, CDR1 is MNHEY, CDR2 SMNVEV (reference sequence). V trimming: 4 bases; J trimming: 5 bases; junction bases outside the gene matches: 10. Only in-frame clones appear in the TCRdb table, and some are missing; sequencing was by immunoSEQ multiplex PCR. The table has tens of thousands of clones, more than 80% seen once. About this clone itself: Its antigen is currently unknown.

Findings of the study overall: Unmutated variant regions reportedly attract nearly half of all spike-specific TCRs. Following two doses of AZD1222, Spike-specific TCR breadth and depth rose. CD4 TCRs linked to vaccination spanned spike, dominating at 160-218 and 743-854. The sample set comprised mostly white British donors with more females, and clonal diversity was possibly underestimated.

The sample here was peripheral blood, taken on day 0 of AZD1222 vaccination. The rearrangement links TRBV27 to TRBJ1-5, with 11 nucleotides matching TRBD1. The clonotype originates from an adult in good health. CDR3 residues: CASSSRRGQGGHQPQHF. In DNA form, the CDR3 reads TGTGCCAGCAGTTCTCGAAGGGGACAGGGGGGCCATCAGCCCCAGCATTTT.